The 6 T cell receptor beta chains listed next were all sequenced from one sample in a study of T cells in Graves' hyperthyroidism and ophthalmopathy. The source material, RNA transcripts, was used to amplify TCR beta CDR3 regions. When the TCR CDR3 underwent first-round RT-PCR, the HTBI primer set was used. TCRdb recomputed calls from the multiplex PCR reads with MiXCR, one row per CDR3 protein. The data contain fewer than 600,000 distinct CDR3 sequences, around 15% of them seen just once; the ten biggest clones take up approximately 15%. The sequencing input was blood. Receptor source: a woman aged 40-49 years with Graves' hyperthyroidism.

In its sample, this clonotype was seen once. This CDR3 fails to terminate in the conserved phenylalanine or tryptophan, so it likely reflects a read error. The chain uses TRBV20-1 and TRBJ2-1, with TRBD2 identical over 10 bases. Germline loops: CDR1 DFQATT, CDR2 SNEGSKA (reference sequence). The CDR3 runs 15 residues. J was trimmed by 5 bases and V by 3 bases; bases with no gene match: 7. CDR3 nucleotide sequence: TGCAGTGCTAGGTTCGCTAGCGGGAGTAACAATGAGCAGTTCCTC. It codes for CSARFASGSNNEQFL.

This clonotype was counted at least ten times. The genes are TRBV28 and TRBJ1-1; tentatively, D is TRBD1 (5 bases). The CDR3 consists of 13 residues. Germline V gene data show CDR1 as MDHEN and CDR2 as SYDVKM. Trimming stripped 7 bases from V and 1 base from J, with 10 bases between. The CDR3 bases are TGTGCCAGCATTTGGGGCGGGAACACTGAAGCTTTCTTT. Translating it yields CASIWGGNTEAFF.

This clonotype was observed a handful of times. The V gene is TRBV9, the J gene TRBJ2-5; D is uncertain. Germline CDR1 reads SGDLS; CDR2 reads YYNGEE. This CDR3 spans 13 amino acids. V shed 1 base and J shed 5 bases, with 9 bases lying between them. DNA of the CDR3: TGTGCCAGCAGCGTAAGGAGTGGGGAGACCCAGTACTTC. It translates to CASSVRSGETQYF.

This clonotype was seen at least ten times. The gene calls are TRBV28 and TRBJ2-1; D gene unclear. This CDR3 comprises 13 residues. Trimming left V 5 bases short and J 6 bases short, with 11 bases between. Looked up from germline, CDR1 is MDHEN and CDR2 is SYDVKM. Here the CDR3 reads CASSPASGNEQFF. The DNA for the CDR3 is TGTGCCAGCAGTCCAGCGTCGGGCAATGAGCAGTTCTTC.

This clonotype was seen many times. The chain joins TRBV3-1 to TRBJ1-3, with D possibly TRBD1 on 5 matching bases. Between the trimmed V and J ends, which lost 1 base and 4 bases, there was a span of 8 bases. This CDR3 is 14 amino acids long. Germline V gene data show CDR1 as LGHDT and CDR2 as YNNKEL (reference sequence). This chain's CDR3 is CASSQGQGGNTIYF. CDR3 nucleotide sequence: TGTGCCAGCAGCCAAGGGCAGGGAGGAAACACCATATATTTT.

This clonotype was detected many times. The chain is built from TRBV28 and TRBJ2-5; 7 bases fit TRBD1. The CDR3 spans 13 residues. J lost 9 bases, V lost 7 bases, and 11 bases had no gene match. Germline values: CDR1 MDHEN, CDR2 SYDVKM. The CDR3 nucleotides are TGTGCCAGCACCTCCGGGACAGTAAGGGCCCAGTACTTC. This encodes CASTSGTVRAQYF.